The 18 T cell receptor beta chains in this list originate from one sample, sequenced in a study of cytomegalovirus exposure and HLA in healthy donors. The PCR was carried out with 60 Vbeta primers and 13 Jbeta primers. Clones were sequenced by immunoSEQ multiplex PCR, and TCRdb holds only the in-frame ones, with some missing. Altogether 160,000 or so clones are present, 70% to 85% being singletons, with the ten largest covering under 8%. The sample taken for sequencing was PBMCs. These receptors came from a woman aged 45-65 years in good health and CMV-seropositive.

The chain recombines TRBV30 with TRBJ2-3; 8 bases match TRBD2. V lost 1 base, J lost 0 bases, and 9 bases stayed unmatched. This CDR3 contains 17 residues. The germline V gene encodes CDR1 GTSNPN and CDR2 SVGIG (reference sequence). CDR3 DNA: TGTGCCTGGAGTGGGGCGGGGGGCCACCACAGCACAGATACGCAGTATTTT. It codes for CAWSGAGGHHSTDTQYF.

The chain employs TRBV7-2 and TRBJ2-3; 11 nucleotides align to TRBD2. The junction had 3 bases not matched to a gene; V was cut back by 5 bases and J by 5 bases. Germline lookup yields CDR1 SGHTA and CDR2 FQGNSA. The CDR3 length is 14 residues. CDR3 sequence reads: CASSPGLAEDTQYF. The CDR3 DNA reads as TGTGCCAGCAGCCCGGGACTAGCGGAAGATACGCAGTATTTT.

The chain joins TRBV5-1 to TRBJ1-6; 7 nucleotides match TRBD1. The length of the CDR3 is 14 residues. The ends lost 5 bases at V and 7 bases at J; junction bases unmatched: 6. Germline CDR1 is SGHRS and CDR2 is YFSETQ. The CDR3 nucleotides are TGCGCCAGCAGATCCGACAGGGACAATTCACCCCTCCACTTT. Translated, it gives CASRSDRDNSPLHF.

The chain carries TRBV19 and TRBJ2-7, with TRBD1 matching over 12 bases. Trimming cost V 6 bases and J 0 bases; bases outside gene matches: 3. CDR1 is LNHDA, CDR2 SQIVND, per germline (reference sequence). The length of the CDR3 is 15 residues. The CDR3 loop is CASRGTGGGSYEQYF. In DNA form, the CDR3 reads TGTGCCAGTAGAGGGACAGGGGGCGGCTCCTACGAGCAGTACTTC.

This clone was found a few times. This chain uses TRBV6-5 with TRBJ2-7, with D uncertain. The CDR3 is 14 residues long. Germline assignment: CDR1 MNHEY and CDR2 SVGAGI. The V gene lost 0 bases and the J gene lost 3 bases, with 9 bases spanning the gap. CDR3 protein: CASSYSWNSYEQYF. CDR3 bases: TGTGCCAGCAGTTACTCATGGAACAGCTACGAGCAGTACTTC.

The chain couples TRBV5-1 to TRBJ1-3; no clear D. The CDR3 runs to 14 residues. V was trimmed by 0 bases and J by 4 bases, leaving 8 bases between them. CDR1 is SGHRS, CDR2 YFSETQ, per germline. The CDR3 DNA is TGCGCCAGCAGCTTGGGGGGAGTAGGAAACACCATATATTTT. Translated: CASSLGGVGNTIYF.

This chain connects TRBV4-3 to TRBJ2-7; D is perhaps TRBD1 (6 bases). The ends were cut back, 3 bases at V and 5 bases at J, with 20 bases in the middle. Germline-derived CDR1 and CDR2 are LGHNA and YSLEER. This CDR3 contains 16 residues. DNA of the CDR3: TGCGCCAGCAGCCACACAACAGGGCGCCCAGCCCACGAGCAGTACTTC. This gives the protein CASSHTTGRPAHEQYF.

The chain uses TRBV6-1 and TRBJ2-2, with 9 nucleotides matching TRBD1. The germline V gene encodes CDR1 MNHNS and CDR2 SASEGT. The CDR3 consists of 14 residues. V shed 7 bases, J shed 3 bases, and the junction held 3 bases outside the gene matches. The CDR3 DNA sequence: TGTGCCAGCACGAGGGACAGGGACACCGGGGAGCTGTTTTTT. Its translation: CASTRDRDTGELFF.

The rearrangement links TRBV2 to TRBJ1-2, with 7 bases lining up with TRBD1. With V trimmed by 10 bases and J by 2 bases, 7 bases remained unmatched. This CDR3 has 13 amino acids. Germline-derived CDR1 and CDR2 are SNHLY and FYNNEI. The DNA for the CDR3 is TGTGCCACCACAGGGGAAAGGAACTATGGCTACACCTTC. This translates into CATTGERNYGYTF.

The V and J genes are TRBV18 and TRBJ2-7; D not resolved. Trimming left V 0 bases short and J 0 bases short, with 3 bases between. CDR3 size: 13 residues. CDR1 and CDR2 from the germline V gene are KGHSH and LQKENI. The CDR3 spells CASSPPNSYEQYF. The CDR3 bases are TGTGCCAGCTCACCACCCAACTCCTACGAGCAGTACTTC.

This clone was counted between two and nine times. The chain is built from TRBV2 and TRBJ2-7, with 7 positions matching TRBD1. Germline CDR1 SNHLY, CDR2 FYNNEI. The CDR3 has 14 residues. With V trimmed by 5 bases and J by 2 bases, 6 bases remained unmatched. The CDR3 DNA reads TGTGCCAGCAGTCAAACCGGGACAGCCTACGAGCAGTACTTC. The encoded protein is CASSQTGTAYEQYF.

This chain links TRBV7-9 with TRBJ1-5, with D unclear. Trimming took off 5 bases at V and 3 bases at J, with 11 bases between the two ends. The CDR3 extends over 14 amino acids. The germline gives CDR1 SEHNR, CDR2 FQNEAQ (reference sequence). This CDR3 is CASSGEHPNQPQHF. The CDR3 coding sequence is TGTGCCAGCAGCGGAGAACATCCCAATCAGCCCCAGCATTTT. Full variable domain (missing parts from reference TRBV7-9 and TRBJ1-5): DTGVSQNPRHKITKRGQNVTFRCDPISEHNRLYWYRQTLGQGPEFLTYFQNEAQLEKSRLLSDRFSAERPKGSFSTLEIQRTEQGDSAMYLCASSGEHPNQPQHFGDGTRLSIL.

This clone was picked up a small number of times. The chain is built from TRBV29-1 and TRBJ2-7, with 10 nucleotides matching TRBD2. This CDR3 comprises 14 residues. V lost 3 bases, J lost 3 bases, and 5 bases stayed unmatched. Germline V gives CDR1 SQVTM, CDR2 ANQGSEA. For the CDR3, the DNA is TGCAGCGTTGAGGCTAGCGGGGGACACTACGAGCAGTACTTC. It specifies CSVEASGGHYEQYF.

The genes are TRBV7-8 and TRBJ2-2; 7 nucleotides agree with TRBD1. The CDR3 runs to 18 residues. The ends lost 1 base at V and 3 bases at J; junction bases unmatched: 11. The germline CDR1 and CDR2 sequences are SGHVS and FQNEAQ. CDR3 DNA: TGTGCCAGCAGCTTAGGAGTTGAACAGGGGCTTTACACCGGGGAGCTGTTTTTT. It codes for CASSLGVEQGLYTGELFF.

J is TRBJ1-2 and V is TRBV18; 10 bases map to TRBD1. Germline values: CDR1 KGHSH, CDR2 LQKENI. The CDR3 consists of 14 residues. V lost 5 bases to trimming and J lost 8 bases; unmatched junction nucleotides: 8. CDR3 sequence: CASSSPGQGNGYTF. The CDR3 nucleotides are TGTGCCAGCTCAAGTCCGGGACAGGGGAACGGCTACACCTTC.

This clone was seen a few times. J is TRBJ2-2 and V is TRBV5-1; possible D gene TRBD1, 6 bases. Trimming pared 4 bases from V and 0 bases from J, leaving 7 bases between. Germline-derived CDR1 and CDR2 are SGHRS and YFSETQ. CDR3 length equals 14 residues. The CDR3 coding sequence is TGCGCCAGCAGCCGGGACACGAACACCGGGGAGCTGTTTTTT. Protein product: CASSRDTNTGELFF.

This clone has just one count. The chain couples TRBV6-1 to TRBJ2-2, with D perhaps TRBD1 (5 bases). Trimming shortened V by 2 bases and J by 0 bases, and 10 bases separated the two germline ends. There are 16 residues in the CDR3. Germline CDR1 reads MNHNS; CDR2 reads SASEGT. The CDR3 is CASSEQGFANTGELFF. CDR3 in DNA: TGTGCCAGCAGTGAACAGGGCTTCGCGAACACCGGGGAGCTGTTTTTT.

This clone appeared a single time. The chain carries TRBV29-1 and TRBJ2-5, with 8 positions matching TRBD1. Trimming removed 4 bases from V and 3 bases from J; junction bases left unmatched: 13. Looked up from germline, CDR1 is SQVTM and CDR2 is ANQGSEA. This CDR3 spans 16 amino acids. The CDR3 DNA reads as TGCAGCGTTGGTTTCCTTCAGGGGGCCGTTAAAGAGACCCAGTACTTC. This codes for CSVGFLQGAVKETQYF.